Here is one TCR beta chain with its context. The data were obtained in a study of CD8 T cells in Susac syndrome. TEMRA cells were enriched by FACS, while CD8+ and CD4+ T cells were obtained through a negative isolation that was performed magnetically. The CDR3 sequence is 13 residues long. Germline CDR1 and CDR2: SQVTM and ANQGSEA. The J segment lost 5 bases and the V segment lost 5 bases, leaving 8 bases of the junction unmatched. With random hexamers, about 0.45 to 1 ug RNA was reverse transcribed. MiXCR, run by TCRdb on the immunoSEQ multiplex PCR reads, gives a single entry per CDR3 protein. The table lists around 280,000 distinct CDR3 sequences, just over 90% of them singletons, with about 0.07% in the top ten.

This chain links TRBV29-1 with TRBJ1-2, with 7 positions matching TRBD1. The sequence derives from a human donor with multiple sclerosis. Material for sequencing was CD4+ T cells from PBMCs. The CDR3 nucleotides are TGCAGCGTTCATACAGGGGCGGGATATGGCTACACCTTC. Translated: CSVHTGAGYGYTF. Full variable domain (remainder filled in from reference TRBV29-1 and TRBJ1-2): SAVISQKPSRDICQRGTSLTIQCQVDSQVTMMFWYRQQPGQSLTLIATANQGSEATYESGFVIDKFPISRPNLTFSTLTVSNMSPEDSSIYLCSVHTGAGYGYTFGSGTRLTVV.